This note documents a single T cell receptor beta chain sequence. Produced via immunoSEQ multiplex PCR; TCRdb's table is partial and in-frame only. The sample shows tens of thousands of clones, about 80% of them seen only once. CDR3 size: 17 residues. V was clipped by 0 bases and J by 1 base; unmatched bases: 5. The V gene's germline CDR1 is SGHAT and CDR2 FQDESV (reference sequence). The entry originates in a study of glioma-infiltrating T cells after dendritic cell vaccination. Study-wide context: Dendritic cell vaccine was injected intradermally three times, biweekly.

No glioblastoma patient carried an isocitrate dehydrogenase mutation. PBMC sampling occurred before vaccination, two weeks after the third dose, and at progression. Source: blood, taken before dendritic cell vaccination. This chain connects TRBV11-1 to TRBJ2-3, with 9 nucleotides matching TRBD2. The sequence was obtained from a human donor with glioblastoma. The CDR3 loop reads CASSLARLAGGTDTQYF. The CDR3 bases are TGTGCCAGCAGCTTAGCGCGTTTAGCGGGGGGCACAGATACGCAGTATTTT.